This T cell receptor beta chain was captured in a study of blood T cell repertoires in COVID-19. In terms of age and location, participants ranged from roughly 18 to 95 years and lived in about two dozen US areas. Participants' own reports of clinical history determined their cohort assignment. V lost 4 bases, J lost 0 bases, and 10 bases lay in between. The CDR3 extends over 16 amino acids. The germline gives CDR1 SGHTA, CDR2 FQGNSA. The authors' processing: Estimated nucleated cell counts came from reference gene primer amplification. This table comes from immunoSEQ multiplex PCR, and its TCRdb copy is limited to in-frame clones, with some not included. V and J calls and clone size follow that table, whereas D and trimming were derived from the DNA. The repertoire holds around 270,000 clones, with 75% to 90% as singletons.

This chain connects TRBV7-2 to TRBJ1-6; D is unclear. The TCR originated in a woman aged 40 to 50 who had been exposed to COVID-19. The material sequenced was PBMCs or T cells enriched from blood (not recorded which). This chain's CDR3 is CASSSMRVSYNSPLHF. In nucleotides, the CDR3 is TGTGCCAGCAGCTCGATGAGGGTCTCCTATAATTCACCCCTCCACTTT.